The rows below give T cell receptor beta chains drawn from one sample of a study of control samples from healthy donors and cancer patients. Produced via immunoSEQ multiplex PCR; TCRdb's table is partial and in-frame only. This sample yields around 230,000 clones, of which over 90% are seen a single time; around 1.5% belongs to the top ten. What was sequenced was blood. Receptors originate from a man aged 45-65 years in good health. Both conserved end residues are part of each CDR3. D genes are given only for firm matches. Clone sizes are given selectively: once, few, many, or a class where the clone is expanded.

d_gene,j_gene,v_gene,abundance,CDR3nt,CDR3aa
NA,TRBJ1-3,TRBV6-1,NA,TGTGCCAGCAGTGAAGCGGCCGCAGGGCGGAAAGGAAACACCATATATTTT,CASSEAAAGRKGNTIYF
NA,TRBJ2-5,TRBV7-2,NA,TGTGCCAGCAGCACAGCAGCGGGCCGGGAGACCCAGTACTTC,CASSTAAGRETQYF
NA,TRBJ1-1,TRBV18,NA,TGTGCCAGCTCACCAACGGGGGGGCACACTGAAGCTTTCTTT,CASSPTGGHTEAFF
NA,TRBJ1-3,TRBV9,NA,TGTGCCAGCAGCGCACAATTACAGAGCTCTGGAAACACCATATATTTT,CASSAQLQSSGNTIYF
TRBD2,TRBJ2-3,TRBV5-1,NA,TGCGCCAGCAGCTTGGGGACTAGCGGGGGAACAAGGGATACGCAGTATTTT,CASSLGTSGGTRDTQYF
TRBD1,TRBJ2-7,TRBV3-1/TRBV3-2,NA,TGTGCCAGCAGCCTAAGACAGGGCTACGAGCAGTACTTC,CASSLRQGYEQYF
TRBD2,TRBJ2-6,TRBV4-2,NA,TGTGCCAGCAGCCAGCTAGCGGGGGGAGGTGGGGCCAACGTCCTGACTTTC,CASSQLAGGGGANVLTF
TRBD1,TRBJ1-4,TRBV10-2,NA,TGCGCCAGCAGTGTCGGGACAGGGTATGAAAAACTGTTTTTT,CASSVGTGYEKLFF
NA,TRBJ1-1,TRBV7-2,few,TGTGCCAGCAGCGAGTATGGAAGCACTGAAGCTTTCTTT,CASSEYGSTEAFF
NA,TRBJ1-2,TRBV18,NA,TGTGCCAGCTCAACAGATATTAACTATGGCTACACCTTC,CASSTDINYGYTF
TRBD1,TRBJ1-1,TRBV5-1,NA,TGCGCCAGCAGACGGGACAGCCCTGACCCGAACACTGAAGCTTTCTTT,CASRRDSPDPNTEAFF
TRBD1,TRBJ1-2,TRBV30,NA,TGTGCCCGACCGGGACAGGGGTTTTTGACCTTC,CARPGQGFLTF
NA,TRBJ1-1,TRBV29-1,NA,TGCAGCGTTGATCCCAACAGGAACACTGAAGCTTTCTTT,CSVDPNRNTEAFF
TRBD1,TRBJ2-7,TRBV24-1,NA,TGTGCCACCAGTGATCCGGGACAGGGTACCTACGAGCAGTACTTC,CATSDPGQGTYEQYF
NA,TRBJ2-7,TRBV19,NA,TGTGCCAGTAGTATAGATCAGGACTACGAGCAGTACTTC,CASSIDQDYEQYF
NA,TRBJ2-7,TRBV5-1,NA,TGCGCCAGCAGCTTGACAACCAGGTACTCCTACGAGCAGTACTTC,CASSLTTRYSYEQYF
NA,TRBJ1-6,TRBV5-4,NA,TGTGCCAGCAGCTTGTCCCGGACAGAATCTTATTCACCCCTCCACTTT,CASSLSRTESYSPLHF
NA,TRBJ2-2,TRBV12-3/TRBV12-4,once,TGTGCCAGCAGTTCTGGACGGTCCTCGGGGCTGTTTTTT,CASSSGRSSGLFF
TRBD1,TRBJ2-5,TRBV9,NA,TGTGCCAGCAGTCCAACAGGGGGGAAAGAGACCCAGTACTTC,CASSPTGGKETQYF
TRBD1,TRBJ1-6,TRBV12-5,NA,TGTGCTAGTGGTACCCCGACAGGGGAGAGTAATTCACCCCTCCACTTT,CASGTPTGESNSPLHF
NA,TRBJ1-4,TRBV6-5,NA,TGTGCCAGCAAGAGGTCAACTAATGAAAAACTGTTTTTT,CASKRSTNEKLFF
NA,TRBJ1-1,TRBV6-5,NA,TGTGCCAGCAGATTTCAATCGTGGGGTGAAGCTTTCTTT,CASRFQSWGEAFF
NA,TRBJ2-7,TRBV28,NA,TGTGCCAGCAGTCCCTGGGGAGCCGACTACGAGCAGTACTTC,CASSPWGADYEQYF
NA,TRBJ1-2,TRBV30,NA,TGTGCCTGGAGTGCTAAGGCGGGAGGCTACACCTTC,CAWSAKAGGYTF
TRBD2,TRBJ2-1,TRBV4-3,NA,TGCGCCAGCAGCCAACGCCCTAGCGGGGGGGCAACTTATGAGCAGTTCTTC,CASSQRPSGGATYEQFF
TRBD2,TRBJ2-3,TRBV5-6,NA,TGTGCCAGCAGCTTGGTGGGGACGTCTAGCGGGGGAGATACGCAGTATTTT,CASSLVGTSSGGDTQYF
TRBD1,TRBJ1-2,TRBV4-3,NA,TGCGCCAGCAGCCATCGGACAGGGGCTAACTATGGCTACACCTTC,CASSHRTGANYGYTF
NA,TRBJ2-3,TRBV5-1,NA,TGCGCCAGCAGCCTCGTTGGGGACCGACCGTTTTCTTCTTCAGATACGCAGTATTTT,CASSLVGDRPFSSSDTQYF
NA,TRBJ2-7,TRBV28,NA,TGTGCCAGCAGTCCCCGGGCGAACGAGCAGTACTTC,CASSPRANEQYF
NA,TRBJ1-1,TRBV12-5,NA,TGTGCTAGTGGTTTGGTTGAGGAGACTGAAGCTTTCTTT,CASGLVEETEAFF
NA,TRBJ1-2,TRBV7-9,NA,TGTGCCAGCAGCCCCCGGACAGAGGGCTATGGCTACACCTTC,CASSPRTEGYGYTF
NA,TRBJ2-2,TRBV5-1,NA,TGCGCCAGCAGGGGCGATAGGACCGGGGAGCTGTTTTTT,CASRGDRTGELFF
TRBD2,TRBJ2-3,TRBV30,NA,TGTGCCTGGAATAGCGGGGGGCAAGATACGCAGTATTTT,CAWNSGGQDTQYF
NA,TRBJ1-1,TRBV27,once,TGTGCCAGCAGAGAAGGGTGGGGCACTGAAGCTTTCTTT,CASREGWGTEAFF
TRBD1,TRBJ1-6,TRBV11-2,NA,TGTGCCAGCAGCCCGGGACAGGGGACCCTCCGCCTCCACTTT,CASSPGQGTLRLHF
TRBD1,TRBJ2-1,TRBV6-5,NA,TGTGCCAGCAGCTCCAGGGGGCTGGATGAGCAGTTCTTC,CASSSRGLDEQFF
NA,TRBJ1-1,TRBV5-1,NA,TGCGCCAGCAGCTCCCAGACCCTGAACACTGAAGCTTTCTTT,CASSSQTLNTEAFF
NA,TRBJ1-4,TRBV21-1,NA,TGTGCCAGCAGCAAAATCGCAGACTCGGGGGCTAATGAAAAACTGTTTTTT,CASSKIADSGANEKLFF
NA,TRBJ1-2,TRBV2,NA,TGTGCCAGCAGTGAAACCCATGGCTACACCTTC,CASSETHGYTF
NA,TRBJ2-3,TRBV4-3,NA,TGCGCCAGCAGCCAAGAGTGGGGCCCAGATACGCAGTATTTT,CASSQEWGPDTQYF
NA,TRBJ2-1,TRBV6-5,once,TGTGCCAGCAGTTACCGCCCGTCCCTCAACTACAATGAGCAGTTCTTC,CASSYRPSLNYNEQFF
NA,TRBJ1-2,TRBV29-1,NA,TGCAGCGTTGAAGAATCGGGGGGTGGCTACACCTTC,CSVEESGGGYTF
TRBD1,TRBJ1-2,TRBV3-1/TRBV3-2,NA,TGTGCCAGCAGTCGTACAGGGGCCTGGTATGGCTACACCTTC,CASSRTGAWYGYTF
NA,TRBJ1-4,TRBV24-1,NA,TGTGCCACCAGTGATTCAAGGACCCCTGGAAAACTGTTTTTT,CATSDSRTPGKLFF
TRBD1,TRBJ2-4,TRBV19,NA,TGTGCCAGTAGTACGTCCGGGACAGCGGCCGGGATTCAGTACTTC,CASSTSGTAAGIQYF
NA,TRBJ2-2,TRBV6-6,NA,TGTGCCAGCAAACAGGGCACCGGGGAGCTGTTTTTT,CASKQGTGELFF
NA,TRBJ1-4,TRBV28,NA,TGTGCCAGCAGTGTACAGGGCACAACTAATGAAAAACTGTTTTTT,CASSVQGTTNEKLFF
NA,TRBJ1-5,TRBV21-1,NA,TGTGCCAGCAGCAAAGCGAAGGGGGCCGATCAGCCCCAGCATTTT,CASSKAKGADQPQHF
NA,TRBJ2-2,TRBV6-6,NA,TGTGCCAGCACCCGCGGGGACCTCGCGAACACCGGGGAGCTGTTTTTT,CASTRGDLANTGELFF
TRBD1,TRBJ1-4,TRBV5-4,NA,TGTGCCAGCAGCTCCGGACAGGGTGGTGAAAAACTGTTTTTT,CASSSGQGGEKLFF
TRBD1,TRBJ1-1,TRBV7-2,NA,TGTGCCAGCAGCTTAAAAGGGGGCATCACTGAAGCTTTCTTT,CASSLKGGITEAFF
NA,TRBJ1-1,TRBV11-2,NA,TGTGCCAGCAGCTTAGTGCGGGGTAGTGGTGAAGCTTTCTTT,CASSLVRGSGEAFF
NA,TRBJ2-1,TRBV3-1/TRBV3-2,NA,TGTGCCAGCAGCCTCCAGGGACGGAACTACAATGAGCAGTTCTTC,CASSLQGRNYNEQFF
TRBD2,TRBJ2-7,TRBV10-3,NA,TGTGCCACGCAGGTCGGGGGGAGCTCCTACGAGCAGTACTTC,CATQVGGSSYEQYF
NA,TRBJ1-4,TRBV7-9,NA,TGTGCCAGCAGCTTAAGGACAGAGAATGAAAAACTGTTTTTT,CASSLRTENEKLFF
NA,TRBJ1-2,TRBV6-5,NA,TGTACCAGCAGTTCGAAACAAGGACATTGGAATGGCTACACCTTC,CTSSSKQGHWNGYTF
NA,TRBJ1-5,TRBV19,NA,TGTGCCAGTAGTCCCAGATATCACAGAATTAGCAATCAGCCCCAGCATTTT,CASSPRYHRISNQPQHF
TRBD1,TRBJ1-1,TRBV4-1,NA,TGCGCCAGCAGCACCCGAAATCGGGACAGGGAAGATGAAGCTTTCTTT,CASSTRNRDREDEAFF
TRBD2,TRBJ2-3,TRBV5-1,NA,TGCGCCAGCAGCTTCCATCGCCTAGCGGGGCAGGGTACGCAGTATTTT,CASSFHRLAGQGTQYF